What follows describes a single T cell receptor (beta chain). Antigen unknown. One end of the junction fails to match germline, which may point to a read error. These data originate in a study of blood T cells in healthy people across ages. PCR was performed a second time for roughly 7 to 12 cycles using a sample-barcoded 5' primer and a J-beta primer mix. From the 5' RACE reads, TCRdb called clonotypes with MiXCR, one entry per CDR3 protein. The repertoire holds over 300,000 distinct CDR3 sequences, 45% to 60% seen once, with under 65% in the top ten. Study outcomes and limitations: Strong correlation existed between TCR beta diversity and naive T cell percentage. Long-lived donors had more naive CD4+ cells and higher diversity than aged donors.

The CDR3 contains 16 residues. CDR1 is SGHAT and CDR2 is FQNNGV in the germline V gene. Donors each provided about 9.5 milliliters of peripheral blood. This sequence joins TRBV11-2 and TRBJ1-6; D is uncertain. The sequence was obtained from a man aged 60-69 years in good health. Source material: blood. CDR3 residues: CASSLDDAEYNSPLHF. DNA for the CDR3: TGTGCCAGCAGTTTAGATGATGCAGAATATAATTCACCCCTCCACTTT.